A selection of T cell receptor beta chains follows, all from one sample in a study of T cells after yellow fever vaccination. TCRdb fed the 5' RACE reads into MiXCR, producing one record per CDR3 protein. The sample holds 300,000 to 350,000 distinct CDR3 sequences, 4% to 5.5% seen once. Sequences were derived from PBMCs, sampled 15 days after the yellow fever booster vaccination. These receptor sequences come from a young man who received the YFV17D yellow fever vaccine. The CDR3 runs from the conserved cysteine through the conserved F or W. Fields, in order: J gene, D gene, clone size, V gene, CDR3 DNA, CDR3 protein. A D gene is named only where the DNA matches it firmly. For some rows the clone size is stated as once, few or many, or as a class when expanded; others skip it.

TRBJ2-1 - many TRBV5-1 TGTGCCAGCAGTGCGAGCTCCTACAATGAGCAGTTCTTC CASSASSYNEQFF
TRBJ1-1 TRBD1 few TRBV5-5 TGTGCCAGCAGCTCCGGGGGGACAGGGGGCGAAAATGAATGGGGATTGAACACTGAAGCTTTCTTT CASSSGGTGGENEWGLNTEAFF
TRBJ1-1 TRBD1 - TRBV5-5 TGTGCCAGCAGCTTCGACAGGGCGCGAGCTTTCTTT CASSFDRARAFF
TRBJ2-5 TRBD2 many TRBV20-1 TGCAGTGCTAGAGAACTGACTAGCGGAAAAGAGACCCAGTACTTC CSARELTSGKETQYF
TRBJ2-7 TRBD1 many TRBV7-9 TGTGCCAGCAGCAGAGGACAGGGGGCGAATCACGAGCAGTACTTC CASSRGQGANHEQYF
TRBJ1-3 TRBD1 few TRBV7-2 TGTGCCAGCAGCTTACTACCGACAGGGTCAGGAAACACCATATATTTT CASSLLPTGSGNTIYF
TRBJ2-5 - many TRBV6-2/TRBV6-3 TGTGCCAGCAGTTACTCGATATCGTCGCAAGAGACCCAGTACTTC CASSYSISSQETQYF
TRBJ2-2 TRBD1 many TRBV20-1 TGCAGTGCTAGAGATCAGGGGGACACCGGGGAGCTGTTTTTT CSARDQGDTGELFF
TRBJ1-4 - many TRBV7-2 TGTGCCAGCAGCTTAATCGGGACACTAAATGAAAAACTGTTTTTT CASSLIGTLNEKLFF
TRBJ2-7 TRBD1 - TRBV5-1 TGCGCCAGCAGCTTGACAGGGGTCTCCGACGAGCAGTACTTC CASSLTGVSDEQYF
TRBJ2-1 TRBD2 many TRBV29-1 TGCAGCGTTGTGTACGGCGGGGGGGCCTACAATGAGCAGTTCTTC CSVVYGGGAYNEQFF
TRBJ2-5 - - TRBV7-2 TGTGCCAGCAGCTTAAAAAGGGTCGGGGGCAGTGGGAAGACCCAGTACTTC CASSLKRVGGSGKTQYF
TRBJ2-4 - many TRBV6-5 TGTGCCAGCAGTGACATCCGGGTAGCCAAAAACATTCAGTACTTC CASSDIRVAKNIQYF
TRBJ2-3 TRBD1 few TRBV11-1 TGTGCCAGCAGCTTAGCGACAGGGATAGATACGCAGTATTTT CASSLATGIDTQYF
TRBJ1-4 - few TRBV12-3/TRBV12-4 TGTGCCAGCAGTTTTATAGGGATTAATGAAAAACTGTTTTTT CASSFIGINEKLFF
TRBJ2-1 TRBD2 few TRBV11-2 TGTGCCAGCAGCTTCCTAGCGGACCCTTACAATGAGCAGTTCTTC CASSFLADPYNEQFF
TRBJ1-2 - many TRBV2 TGTGCCAGCTTTCCTACAGTAACCTATGGCTACACCTTC CASFPTVTYGYTF